This TCR beta chain was identified in a study of cytomegalovirus exposure and HLA in healthy donors. The CDR3 is 12 amino acids. Germline values: CDR1 LNHDA, CDR2 SQIVND (reference sequence). The J segment lost 6 bases and the V segment lost 5 bases, leaving 4 bases of the junction unmatched. In its sample, this clone was seen a few times. Primers for the PCR totalled 60 Vbeta and 13 Jbeta. Only in-frame clones appear in the TCRdb table, and some are missing; sequencing was by immunoSEQ multiplex PCR. There are 130,000 to 150,000 clones in the sample; almost 85% occur only once, and around a tenth lies in the top ten.

V usage is TRBV19 and J usage is TRBJ2-7; 7 bases are shared with TRBD2. Material for sequencing was PBMCs. The source is a woman in her fifties or sixties in good health and CMV-seropositive. CDR3 nucleotide sequence: TGTGCCAGTAGTCCCCCGGGGGGCGAGCAGTACTTC. Residues: CASSPPGGEQYF.